Following are 13 T cell receptor beta chains from one sample sequenced in a study of T cell responses to AZD1222 COVID-19 vaccine. Assay: immunoSEQ multiplex PCR; the TCRdb copy retains only in-frame clones and omits some. The data show about 140,000 clones, with about 90% seen just once and roughly 4% held by the top ten. Sample: peripheral blood, taken 28 days after the second AZD1222 dose. The receptors come from an adult who received the AZD1222 COVID-19 vaccine.

The rearrangement links TRBV6-5 to TRBJ1-5; D is undetermined. The length of the CDR3 is 13 residues. CDR1 MNHEY and CDR2 SVGAGI come from the germline V gene. V was trimmed by 6 bases and J by 0 bases, leaving 6 bases between them. CDR3 coding DNA: TGTGCCAGCAGGGGAACTAGCAATCAGCCCCAGCATTTT. This encodes CASRGTSNQPQHF.

V is TRBV27 and J is TRBJ1-5; D not certain. From germline, CDR1 is MNHEY and CDR2 SMNVEV (reference sequence). The CDR3 consists of 19 residues. Trimming took off 3 bases at V and 7 bases at J, with 28 bases between the two ends. CDR3 protein: CASSFIPGSQESGWQPQHF. The CDR3 nucleotides are TGTGCCAGCAGTTTCATCCCCGGAAGTCAGGAGTCAGGATGGCAGCCCCAGCATTTT.

This chain uses TRBV20-1 with TRBJ1-2; D is possibly TRBD1 (5 bases). The CDR3 length is 12 residues. The germline V gene has CDR1 DFQATT and CDR2 SNEGSKA (reference sequence). The V end was cut by 3 bases, the J end by 6 bases, with 11 bases between. CDR3 loop: CSASGDVHGYTF. CDR3 nucleotides: TGCAGTGCTAGTGGGGACGTCCATGGCTACACCTTC.

The chain joins TRBV10-3 to TRBJ2-1; perhaps TRBD1 as D (5 bases). CDR3 length: 15 residues. Germline V lookup: CDR1 ENHRY, CDR2 SYGVKD. Deletions cut 4 bases from V and 8 bases from J, with 18 bases between. The CDR3, as DNA: TGTGCCATCAGTGTTGAGGACACAATGAGCCATGAGCAGTTCTTC. Translation: CAISVEDTMSHEQFF.

The V gene is TRBV7-2, the J gene TRBJ1-2; D is undetermined. The germline CDR1 and CDR2 sequences are SGHTA and FQGNSA. Trimming stripped 4 bases from V and 4 bases from J, with 10 bases between. This CDR3 spans 13 amino acids. For the CDR3, the DNA is TGTGCCAGCAGCTCAGGACGGCTCTATGGCTACACCTTC. Translated: CASSSGRLYGYTF.

This clone appeared a single time. The rearrangement links TRBV5-1 to TRBJ2-3; 8 bases line up with TRBD2. The trim removed 0 bases at V and 1 base at J, leaving 4 bases unmatched. The CDR3 loop spans 16 amino acids. CDR1 and CDR2 from the germline V gene are SGHRS and YFSETQ. The CDR3 reads CASSLGGTSGTDTQYF. The CDR3 DNA reads as TGCGCCAGCAGCTTGGGGGGGACTAGTGGCACAGATACGCAGTATTTT.

V gene TRBV21-1 combines with J gene TRBJ1-2; TRBD1 is the table's D call and was not checked against the DNA. TRBV21-1 is reported as a pseudogene. The CDR3 loop spans 15 amino acids. CDR3 in DNA: TGTGCCAGCAGCAGGCTGAAGACAGGGAGCTATGGCTACACCTTC. This gives the protein CASSRLKTGSYGYTF.

This clone was detected once. The chain links TRBV27 to TRBJ1-2; a possible D gene is TRBD1 (5 bases). Germline V CDR1 and CDR2: MNHEY, SMNVEV (reference sequence). This CDR3 spans 16 amino acids. V was shortened by 1 base and J by 1 base, with 13 bases between the two germline ends. The CDR3 coding sequence is TGTGCCAGCAGTTTATTTGGAGGGGCGAATAACTATGGCTACACCTTC. Protein product: CASSLFGGANNYGYTF.

The rearrangement links TRBV7-6 to TRBJ2-1; 11 nucleotides match TRBD2. Germline V gives CDR1 SGHVS, CDR2 FNYEAQ. CDR3 size: 19 residues. Germline trimming cut 7 bases from V and 4 bases from J; bases unmatched to any gene: 18. DNA of the CDR3: TGTGCCAGCACCATAGCGGGAGGGGGCGAATCTGGGTCATACAATGAGCAGTTCTTC. It is translated as CASTIAGGGESGSYNEQFF.

This chain links TRBV5-4 with TRBJ2-1; possible D gene TRBD2, 5 bases. Germline CDR1 SGHNT, CDR2 YYREEE (reference sequence). Trimming stripped 4 bases from V and 5 bases from J, with 10 bases between. The CDR3 loop spans 13 amino acids. The CDR3, as DNA: TGTGCCAGCAGCCGCAGCGGAGACAATGAGCAGTTCTTC. Residues: CASSRSGDNEQFF. The full variable domain, its missing parts supplied by reference TRBV5-4 and TRBJ2-1, is ETGVTQSPTHLIKTRGQQVTLRCSSQSGHNTVSWYQQALGQGPQFIFQYYREEENGRGNFPPRFSGLQFPNYSSELNVNALELDDSALYLCASSRSGDNEQFFGPGTRLTVL.

The chain combines TRBV5-6 with TRBJ1-1, with unresolved D. The ends were cut back, 3 bases at V and 2 bases at J, with 8 bases in the middle. Germline CDR1 SGHDT, CDR2 YYEEEE. This CDR3 has 13 amino acids. This CDR3 reads CASSSWPNTEAFF. In DNA, the CDR3 is TGTGCCAGCAGCTCGTGGCCAAACACTGAAGCTTTCTTT.

The chain employs TRBV5-1 and TRBJ2-3; D is ambiguous. This CDR3 has 15 amino acids. Per germline, CDR1 SGHRS and CDR2 YFSETQ. V was clipped by 1 base and J by 6 bases, with 15 bases between them. The CDR3 DNA reads TGCGCCAGCAGCTTGTTCCTAGGATCTGGCGATACGCAGTATTTT. Translated: CASSLFLGSGDTQYF.

This chain uses TRBV28 with TRBJ2-2, with 10 bases aligning to TRBD1. The J segment lost 3 bases and the V segment lost 6 bases, leaving 4 bases of the junction unmatched. Germline CDR1 reads MDHEN; CDR2 reads SYDVKM. The CDR3 has 15 amino acids. The CDR3 DNA reads TGTGCCAGCAGAACCGGGACAGGGGACACCGGGGAGCTGTTTTTT. This gives the protein CASRTGTGDTGELFF.